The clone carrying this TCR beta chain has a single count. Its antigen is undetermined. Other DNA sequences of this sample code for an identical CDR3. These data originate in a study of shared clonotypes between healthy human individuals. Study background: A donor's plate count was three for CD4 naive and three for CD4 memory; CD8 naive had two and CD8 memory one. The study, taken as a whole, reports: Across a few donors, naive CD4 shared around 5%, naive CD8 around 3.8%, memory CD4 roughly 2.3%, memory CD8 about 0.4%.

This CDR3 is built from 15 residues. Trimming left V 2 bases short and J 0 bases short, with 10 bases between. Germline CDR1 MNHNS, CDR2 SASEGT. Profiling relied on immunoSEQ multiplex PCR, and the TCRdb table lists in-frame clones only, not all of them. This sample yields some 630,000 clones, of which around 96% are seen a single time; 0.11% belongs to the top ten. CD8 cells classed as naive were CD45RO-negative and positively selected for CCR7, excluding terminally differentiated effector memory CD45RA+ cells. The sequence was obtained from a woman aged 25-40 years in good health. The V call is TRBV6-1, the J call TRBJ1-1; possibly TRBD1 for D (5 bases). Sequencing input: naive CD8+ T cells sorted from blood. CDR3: CASSEFQGMNTEAFF. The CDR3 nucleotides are TGTGCCAGCAGTGAATTTCAGGGTATGAACACTGAAGCTTTCTTT.